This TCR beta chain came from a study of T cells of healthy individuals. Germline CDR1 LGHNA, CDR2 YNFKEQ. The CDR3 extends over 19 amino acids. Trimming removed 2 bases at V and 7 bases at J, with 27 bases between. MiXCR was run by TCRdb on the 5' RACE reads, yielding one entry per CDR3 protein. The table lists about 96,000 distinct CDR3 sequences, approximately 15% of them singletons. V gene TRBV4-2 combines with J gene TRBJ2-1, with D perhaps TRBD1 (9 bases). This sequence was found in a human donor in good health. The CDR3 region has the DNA TGTGCCAGCAGCCAAACCGGGACAGGGTCGAGCGGGGGTCGTAATGAGCAGTTCTTC. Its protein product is CASSQTGTGSSGGRNEQFF.